This T cell receptor (beta chain) was captured in a study of T-cell reconstitution after alpha-beta-depleted transplantation in children. Findings of the study overall: By one year post-transplant, T-cell counts and diversity largely arose from T cells that were newly produced. About two months after transplant, alpha-beta T cells reportedly came from several hundred expanded graft clones.

This clonotype was seen repeatedly, ten times or more. The antigen is unknown. The V gene's germline CDR1 is KGHSH and CDR2 LQKENI. This CDR3 comprises 15 residues. V gave up 3 bases and J gave up 7 bases, with 18 bases separating them. Library preparation (for TCRbeta) was performed with unique molecular identifiers. Using its own MiXCR run on the PCR reads, TCRdb lists one record per CDR3 protein. The table includes about 540,000 distinct CDR3 sequences, around 27% detected once. This receptor was identified in a boy under two years old with Wiskott-Aldrich syndrome, due to receive a stem cell transplant. Material: PBMCs, obtained before TCRalphabeta/CD19-depleted stem cell transplant. The genes are TRBV18 and TRBJ1-1; D is unclear. In nucleotides, the CDR3 is TGTGCCAGCTCACCGCGCCCGGGGAGCGAAAATGAAGCTTTCTTT. Protein product: CASSPRPGSENEAFF.